This T cell receptor beta chain was retrieved from a study of T cell changes during pregnancy in multiple sclerosis. The assay was immunoSEQ multiplex PCR, and TCRdb's table has in-frame clones only and misses some. This sample yields more than 95,000 clones, of which about 94% are seen a single time; 0.99% belongs to the top ten. This clone appeared a single time. The CDR3 spans 15 residues. Germline lookup yields CDR1 SGHRS and CDR2 YFSETQ. Germline trimming cut 4 bases from V and 7 bases from J; bases unmatched to any gene: 8. The sequenced sample was peripheral blood, obtained after pregnancy. This clonotype was obtained from a female donor with multiple sclerosis, enrolled in a pregnancy study. The V and J genes are TRBV5-1 and TRBJ1-6; 7 nucleotides match TRBD1. CDR3 nucleotides: TGCGCCAGCAGCACTTCCGGGACAGAAAATTCACCCCTCCACTTT. It translates to CASSTSGTENSPLHF.